This T cell receptor (beta chain) was profiled in a study of blood T cell repertoires in COVID-19. Study-wide context: The origin of the acute and convalescent COVID-19 samples was the United States, Italy and Spain.

Germline-derived CDR1 and CDR2 are SGHRS and YFSETQ. The CDR3 is 14 amino acids. Deletions cut 4 bases from V and 5 bases from J, with 15 bases between. Original processing notes: Scientists estimated how many nucleated cells there were by amplifying reference gene primers. Clones were sequenced by immunoSEQ multiplex PCR, and TCRdb holds only the in-frame ones, with some missing. V, J and clone size are those of that table, while D and trimming were read from the DNA. Seen here are around 150,000 clones, 85% to 95% observed once, and the top ten hold less than 2%. Followed longitudinally, the Seattle patients had been enrolled during active infection.

The chain is built from TRBV5-1 and TRBJ1-2, with D perhaps TRBD1 (6 bases). The sequencing input was peripheral blood. This sequence was found in a woman in her fifties or sixties with COVID-19, enrolled during active disease. CDR3 sequence: CASSIDRSLYGYTF. DNA of the CDR3: TGCGCCAGCAGCATAGACAGGTCTCTGTATGGCTACACCTTC.